Below are 26 T cell receptor beta chains sequenced from a single sample in a study of cytomegalovirus exposure and HLA in healthy donors. Both 60 Vbeta primers and 13 Jbeta primers went into the PCR. Some clones are missing from TCRdb's copy, which holds only in-frame ones; the method was immunoSEQ multiplex PCR. The sample has about 180,000 clones; over 75% are singletons. Source material: PBMCs. The origin of the receptors is a woman in her 50s in good health and CMV-seronegative.

The chain recombines TRBV4-3 with TRBJ2-2, with 7 nucleotides matching TRBD2. Per the germline V gene, CDR1 is LGHNA and CDR2 is YSLEER. The CDR3 is 15 amino acids. V shed 6 bases, J shed 6 bases, and the junction held 10 bases outside the gene matches. CDR3 sequence reads: CASSRAGEGSGELFF. Written as DNA, the CDR3 is TGCGCCAGCAGTCGCGCCGGGGAGGGGTCCGGGGAGCTGTTTTTT.

This chain connects TRBV28 to TRBJ1-5, with 9 nucleotides matching TRBD1. The CDR3 is made up of 15 amino acids. Germline CDR1 is MDHEN and CDR2 is SYDVKM. V lost 6 bases, J lost 1 base, and 4 bases stayed unmatched. The CDR3 loop reads CASRRTGVSNQPQHF. The CDR3 DNA reads as TGTGCCAGCAGGAGGACAGGGGTAAGCAATCAGCCCCAGCATTTT. Looking up the rest from reference TRBV28 and TRBJ1-5 gives the full variable domain: DVKVTQSSRYLVKRTGEKVFLECVQDMDHENMFWYRQDPGLGLRLIYFSYDVKMKEKGDIPEGYSVSREKKERFSLILESASTNQTSMYLCASRRTGVSNQPQHFGDGTRLSIL.

This clone was recorded only once. V is TRBV4-2 and J is TRBJ2-1, with TRBD1 identical over 12 bases. Germline V gene sequence: CDR1 LGHNA, CDR2 YNFKEQ. The CDR3 has 16 residues. V shed 3 bases and J 4 bases; nucleotides not matched to a gene: 4. The chain's CDR3 is CASSQGTGGPYNEQFF. The CDR3 DNA reads TGTGCCAGCAGCCAGGGGACAGGGGGCCCTTACAATGAGCAGTTCTTC.

The chain joins TRBV27 to TRBJ1-4; TRBD1 matches at 7 bases. The ends lost 5 bases at V and 7 bases at J; junction bases unmatched: 10. The CDR3 is 15 amino acids. Germline assignment: CDR1 MNHEY and CDR2 SMNVEV (reference sequence). CDR3 DNA: TGTGCCAGCAGTACGTACCAGGGGGTGTCTGAAAAACTGTTTTTT. Residues: CASSTYQGVSEKLFF.

This sequence joins TRBV27 and TRBJ2-1, with 9 positions matching TRBD2. The V gene end was trimmed by 8 bases and the J gene end by 1 base; junction bases not matched to a gene: 6. The length of the CDR3 is 15 residues. Germline values: CDR1 MNHEY, CDR2 SMNVEV (reference sequence). The CDR3 coding sequence is TGTGCCAGCCTGGCTAGCGGGGCGTCCTACAATGAGCAGTTCTTC. This gives the protein CASLASGASYNEQFF.

The chain carries TRBV28 and TRBJ1-5; possible D gene TRBD1, 5 bases. Per germline, CDR1 MDHEN and CDR2 SYDVKM. V lost 7 bases and J 6 bases, leaving 16 bases between the germline ends. The CDR3 totals 14 residues. CDR3 in amino acids: CASTLGGGSQPQHF. The CDR3 bases are TGTGCCAGCACCCTAGGCGGGGGATCTCAGCCCCAGCATTTT.

The gene calls are TRBV10-3 and TRBJ2-1; D is possibly TRBD2 (5 bases). Per germline, CDR1 ENHRY and CDR2 SYGVKD. This CDR3 is 15 amino acids long. Trimming pared 0 bases from V and 4 bases from J, leaving 10 bases between. CDR3 loop: CAISESIGGYNEQFF. In DNA, the CDR3 is TGTGCCATCAGTGAGTCGATCGGCGGGTACAATGAGCAGTTCTTC.

The chain carries TRBV5-1 and TRBJ2-3, with TRBD1 identical over 8 bases. Per the germline V gene, CDR1 is SGHRS and CDR2 is YFSETQ. There are 15 residues in the CDR3. V dropped 3 bases and J dropped 6; count of bases not matched to a gene: 9. DNA of the CDR3: TGCGCCAGCAGCTCCAGGGGGCGGGGCGGGGATACGCAGTATTTT. It encodes CASSSRGRGGDTQYF.

The V and J genes are TRBV6-5 and TRBJ2-7; TRBD1 matches 9 bases. The ends lost 6 bases at V and 2 bases at J; junction bases unmatched: 8. The CDR3 sequence is 15 residues long. CDR1 is MNHEY and CDR2 is SVGAGI in the germline V gene. CDR3 sequence reads: CASSTTGGRTYEQYF. The CDR3 DNA reads TGTGCCAGCAGCACCACAGGGGGCAGGACCTACGAGCAGTACTTC.

As DNA, the CDR3 is TGTGCCAGCAGTTTGGGCAGGAACCTATCTAACTATGGCTACACCTTC. This sequence encodes CASSLGRNLSNYGYTF. The chain links TRBV6-5 to TRBJ1-2; D remains unclear. This CDR3 contains 16 residues. Germline assignment: CDR1 MNHEY and CDR2 SVGAGI. Trimming stripped 4 bases from V and 0 bases from J, with 15 bases between.

The chain carries TRBV7-9 and TRBJ2-1, with D perhaps TRBD2 (7 bases). Germline V lookup: CDR1 SEHNR, CDR2 FQNEAQ (reference sequence). Trimming shortened V by 7 bases and J by 2 bases, and 15 bases separated the two germline ends. The CDR3 extends over 15 amino acids. As DNA, the CDR3 is TGTGCCAGCATCGAAGGGGGGAGGGCCTACAATGAGCAGTTCTTC. Translation gives CASIEGGRAYNEQFF.

This chain connects TRBV11-3 to TRBJ1-5; no firm D call. Germline V gene lookup returns CDR1 SGHNT and CDR2 YENEEA. This CDR3 region has 16 residues. V was trimmed by 1 base and J by 1 base, leaving 11 bases between them. The CDR3 region has the DNA TGTGCCAGCAGCTTAGGAGGAGGGTTGAGCAATCAGCCCCAGCATTTT. Protein sequence: CASSLGGGLSNQPQHF.

The chain recombines TRBV4-1 with TRBJ2-3; 9 bases agree with TRBD2. The V gene end was trimmed by 2 bases and the J gene end by 6 bases; junction bases not matched to a gene: 6. Germline V gives CDR1 MGHRA, CDR2 YSYEKL. The CDR3 spans 15 residues. The CDR3 reads CASSQWGGGADTQYF. The DNA for the CDR3 is TGCGCCAGCAGCCAATGGGGCGGGGGGGCCGATACGCAGTATTTT.

This rearrangement joins TRBV19 to TRBJ1-1; D is undetermined. The germline V gene has CDR1 LNHDA and CDR2 SQIVND (reference sequence). Trimming pared 2 bases from V and 1 base from J, leaving 5 bases between. CDR3 size: 13 residues. The CDR3 nucleotides read TGTGCCAGTAGTATAACACAGAACACTGAAGCTTTCTTT. Residues: CASSITQNTEAFF.

V gene TRBV10-3 combines with J gene TRBJ2-2; TRBD1 aligns across 10 bases. Losses at the gene ends were 6 bases for V and 7 bases for J; bases not matched to a gene: 8. The CDR3 runs 15 residues. Germline V CDR1 and CDR2: ENHRY, SYGVKD. CDR3 sequence: CAIRPGQGSVGELFF. CDR3 nucleotides: TGTGCCATCAGACCGGGACAGGGGAGTGTCGGGGAGCTGTTTTTT.

The chain joins TRBV6-6 to TRBJ2-3; D perhaps matches TRBD1 (6 bases). The CDR3 loop spans 13 amino acids. Germline CDR1 is MNHNY and CDR2 is SVGAGI (reference sequence). V was trimmed by 4 bases and J by 6 bases, leaving 11 bases between them. The CDR3 DNA is TGTGCCAGCAGTTGGTCTAGGGGGGATACGCAGTATTTT. Translation: CASSWSRGDTQYF.

The J gene is TRBJ1-1, the V gene TRBV7-9; 7 nucleotides match TRBD1. The CDR3 runs to 15 residues. The germline V gene encodes CDR1 SEHNR and CDR2 FQNEAQ (reference sequence). V was clipped by 0 bases and J by 6 bases; unmatched bases: 7. The CDR3 DNA reads as TGTGCCAGCAGCTTAGCGGGGACAGTCGGCGCTGAAGCTTTCTTT. As protein: CASSLAGTVGAEAFF.

The chain recombines TRBV5-5 with TRBJ2-7; TRBD2 matches 9 bases. The CDR3 consists of 15 residues. The trim removed 0 bases at V and 2 bases at J, leaving 3 bases unmatched. The germline CDR1 and CDR2 sequences are SGHKS and YYEKEE (reference sequence). CDR3 bases: TGTGCCAGCAGCTTGGGGGGCGGGGGGGCCTACGAGCAGTACTTC. It encodes CASSLGGGGAYEQYF. Using reference TRBV5-5 and TRBJ2-7 for the parts outside the CDR3, the full variable domain is DAGVTQSPTHLIKTRGQQVTLRCSPISGHKSVSWYQQVLGQGPQFIFQYYEKEERGRGNFPDRFSARQFPNYSSELNVNALLLGDSALYLCASSLGGGGAYEQYFGPGTRLTVT.

This sequence joins TRBV18 and TRBJ2-1, with D possibly matching TRBD2 (5 bases). Germline CDR1 KGHSH, CDR2 LQKENI. The CDR3 spans 15 residues. Trimming pared 3 bases from V and 4 bases from J, leaving 13 bases between. In DNA, the CDR3 is TGTGCCAGCTCACCTGAGGGAGCGCGTTACAATGAGCAGTTCTTC. Translation: CASSPEGARYNEQFF. The full variable domain, its missing parts supplied by reference TRBV18 and TRBJ2-1, is NAGVMQNPRHLVRRRGQEARLRCSPMKGHSHVYWYRQLPEEGLKFMVYLQKENIIDESGMPKERFSAEFPKEGPSILRIQQVVRGDSAAYFCASSPEGARYNEQFFGPGTRLTVL.

This chain links TRBV9 with TRBJ2-6, with D possibly TRBD2 on 5 matching bases. The CDR3 contains 18 residues. Germline V gene sequence: CDR1 SGDLS, CDR2 YYNGEE. The ends were cut back, 0 bases at V and 1 base at J, with 14 bases in the middle. The CDR3 nucleotides read TGTGCCAGCAGCGTAGCTACGAGGAGGAGGTCTGGGGCCAACGTCCTGACTTTC. The encoded protein is CASSVATRRRSGANVLTF.

This clone has only a few counts. This chain joins TRBV28 and TRBJ1-2; 8 bases map to TRBD1. Trimming removed 4 bases from V and 5 bases from J; junction bases left unmatched: 6. CDR3 length equals 14 residues. CDR1 is MDHEN, CDR2 SYDVKM, per germline. The CDR3, as DNA: TGTGCCAGCAGTTCCCCGGGACAGGCTTATGGCTACACCTTC. Translated: CASSSPGQAYGYTF.

This clone was seen a few times. V gene TRBV27 combines with J gene TRBJ2-7; D gene unclear. The length of the CDR3 is 14 residues. The germline CDR1 and CDR2 sequences are MNHEY and SMNVEV (reference sequence). V lost 5 bases and J 3 bases, leaving 14 bases between the germline ends. The CDR3 sequence: CASSSHRTNYEQYF. As DNA, the CDR3 is TGTGCCAGCAGTAGTCACAGAACAAACTACGAGCAGTACTTC.

This chain joins TRBV7-8 and TRBJ2-7; 10 bases line up with TRBD2. Germline V lookup: CDR1 SGHVS, CDR2 FQNEAQ. The CDR3 is 15 amino acids. After removal of 5 bases from V and 4 bases from J, the junction contained 8 bases not matched to a gene. CDR3: CASSKRGTSVYEQYF. CDR3 nucleotides: TGTGCCAGCAGCAAAAGGGGGACTAGCGTATACGAGCAGTACTTC. The whole variable domain, filled in from reference TRBV7-8 and TRBJ2-7, reads GAGVSQSPRYKVAKRGQDVALRCDPISGHVSLFWYQQALGQGPEFLTYFQNEAQLDKSGLPSDRFFAERPEGSVSTLKIQRTQQEDSAVYLCASSKRGTSVYEQYFGPGTRLTVT.

This chain uses TRBV28 with TRBJ1-2, with 7 bases aligning to TRBD1. The V and J ends lost 4 bases and 0 bases, in that order; junction bases with no gene match: 8. There are 16 residues in the CDR3. Germline V gene sequence: CDR1 MDHEN, CDR2 SYDVKM. For the CDR3, the DNA is TGTGCCAGCAGTTCTCACCGGGACAGCACTAACTATGGCTACACCTTC. It yields the protein CASSSHRDSTNYGYTF.

The V and J genes are TRBV19 and TRBJ2-3, with a possible D match to TRBD2 (6 bases). V was cut by 5 bases and J by 1 base, with 7 bases left in between. The V gene's germline CDR1 is LNHDA and CDR2 SQIVND (reference sequence). The CDR3 length is 13 residues. In nucleotides, the CDR3 is TGTGCCAGTAGTTCTAGCGGCACAGATACGCAGTATTTT. This translates into CASSSSGTDTQYF.

CDR3 sequence reads: CASSRRGLNTGELFF. Written as DNA, the CDR3 is TGTGCCAGCAGCCGGCGGGGACTTAACACCGGGGAGCTGTTTTTT. This sequence joins TRBV7-9 and TRBJ2-2; possible D gene TRBD2, 6 bases. Trimming took off 5 bases at V and 2 bases at J, with 12 bases between the two ends. Germline CDR1 and CDR2: SEHNR and FQNEAQ (reference sequence). CDR3 length: 15 amino acids.